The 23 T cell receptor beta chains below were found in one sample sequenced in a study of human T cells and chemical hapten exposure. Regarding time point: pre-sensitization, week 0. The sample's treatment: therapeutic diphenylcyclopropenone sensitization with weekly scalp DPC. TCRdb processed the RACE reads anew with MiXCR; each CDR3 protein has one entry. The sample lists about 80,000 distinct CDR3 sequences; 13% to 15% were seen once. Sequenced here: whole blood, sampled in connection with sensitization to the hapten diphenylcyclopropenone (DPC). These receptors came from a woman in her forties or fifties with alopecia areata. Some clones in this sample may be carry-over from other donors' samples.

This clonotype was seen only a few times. The CDR3, as DNA: TGTGCCAGCAGCTCCGAAGGCTGGGTAACCGGAAACACCATATATTTT. This sequence encodes CASSSEGWVTGNTIYF. The chain links TRBV7-9 to TRBJ1-3, with D unclear. The CDR3 loop spans 16 amino acids. The V end was cut by 4 bases, the J end by 4 bases, with 17 bases between. Germline assignment: CDR1 SEHNR and CDR2 FQNEAQ (reference sequence). Using reference TRBV7-9 and TRBJ1-3 for the parts outside the CDR3, the full variable domain is DTGVSQNPRHKITKRGQNVTFRCDPISEHNRLYWYRQTLGQGPEFLTYFQNEAQLEKSRLLSDRFSAERPKGSFSTLEIQRTEQGDSAMYLCASSSEGWVTGNTIYFGEGSWLTVV.

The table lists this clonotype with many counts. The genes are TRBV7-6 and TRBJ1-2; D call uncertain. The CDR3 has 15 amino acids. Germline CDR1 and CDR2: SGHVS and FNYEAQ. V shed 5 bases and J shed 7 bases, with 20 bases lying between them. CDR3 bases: TGTGCCAGCAGCCCAACAGTGGCATCTGGATTTGGCTACACCTTC. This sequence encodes CASSPTVASGFGYTF.

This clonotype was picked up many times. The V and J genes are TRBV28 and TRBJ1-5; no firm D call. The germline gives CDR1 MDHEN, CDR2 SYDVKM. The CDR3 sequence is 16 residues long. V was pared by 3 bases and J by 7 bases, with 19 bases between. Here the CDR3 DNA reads TGTGCCAGCAGTTTCCTCGAATTGGGGTTAGGCCAGCCCCAGCATTTT. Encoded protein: CASSFLELGLGQPQHF.

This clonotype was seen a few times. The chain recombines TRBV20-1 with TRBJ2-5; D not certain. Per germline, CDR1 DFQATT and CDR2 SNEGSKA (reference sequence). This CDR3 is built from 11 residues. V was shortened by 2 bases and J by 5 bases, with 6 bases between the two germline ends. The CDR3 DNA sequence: TGCAGTGCTAGAAGGGTCGAGACCCAGTACTTC. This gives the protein CSARRVETQYF.

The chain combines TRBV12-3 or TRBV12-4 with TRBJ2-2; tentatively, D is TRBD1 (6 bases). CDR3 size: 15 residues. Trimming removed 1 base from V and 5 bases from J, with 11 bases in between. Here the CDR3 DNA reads TGTGCCAGCAGTTTAGGGCAGGGGTTTACCGGGGAGCTGTTTTTT. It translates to CASSLGQGFTGELFF.

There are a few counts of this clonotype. CDR3 region: CASSLDRLSTDTQYF. In DNA, the CDR3 is TGTGCCAGCAGCTTGGATCGCCTAAGCACAGATACGCAGTATTTT. This chain uses TRBV7-2 with TRBJ2-3; D call uncertain. CDR1 and CDR2 from the germline V gene are SGHTA and FQGNSA. V was clipped by 3 bases and J by 0 bases, with 10 bases between them. This CDR3 is built from 15 residues.

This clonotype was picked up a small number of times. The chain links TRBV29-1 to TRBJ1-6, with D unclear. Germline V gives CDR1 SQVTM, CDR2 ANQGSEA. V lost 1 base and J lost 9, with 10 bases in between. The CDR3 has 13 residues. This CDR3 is CSVEVGLGSPLHF. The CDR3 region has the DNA TGCAGCGTTGAAGTGGGTCTCGGTTCACCCCTCCACTTT. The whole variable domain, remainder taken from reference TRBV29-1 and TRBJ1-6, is SAVISQKPSRDICQRGTSLTIQCQVDSQVTMMFWYRQQPGQSLTLIATANQGSEATYESGFVIDKFPISRPNLTFSTLTVSNMSPEDSSIYLCSVEVGLGSPLHFGNGTRLTVT.

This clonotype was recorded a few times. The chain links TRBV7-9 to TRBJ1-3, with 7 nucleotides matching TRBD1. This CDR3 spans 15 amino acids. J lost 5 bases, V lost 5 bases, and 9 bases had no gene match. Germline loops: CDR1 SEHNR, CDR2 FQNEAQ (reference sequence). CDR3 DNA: TGTGCCAGCAGCCCACTGACAGGGCCTAGAAACACCATATATTTT. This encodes CASSPLTGPRNTIYF.

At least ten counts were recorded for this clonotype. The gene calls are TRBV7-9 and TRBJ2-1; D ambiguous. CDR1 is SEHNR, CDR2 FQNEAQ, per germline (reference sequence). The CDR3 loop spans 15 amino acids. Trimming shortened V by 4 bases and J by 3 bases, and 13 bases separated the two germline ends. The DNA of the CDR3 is TGTGCCAGCAGCTCCCTGTGGCAGGACTACAATGAGCAGTTCTTC. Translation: CASSSLWQDYNEQFF.

The CDR3 is CASGTGEQFF. The CDR3 DNA is TGTGCCAGTGGTACAGGCGAGCAGTTCTTC. This chain joins TRBV19 and TRBJ2-1; a possible D gene is TRBD1 (5 bases). The CDR3 is 10 residues long. V was clipped by 8 bases and J by 10 bases, with 9 bases between them. Germline assignment: CDR1 LNHDA and CDR2 SQIVND (reference sequence).

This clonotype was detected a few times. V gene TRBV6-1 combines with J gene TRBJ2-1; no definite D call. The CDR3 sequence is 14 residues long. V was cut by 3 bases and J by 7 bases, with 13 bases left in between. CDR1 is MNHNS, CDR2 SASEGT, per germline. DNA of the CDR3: TGTGCCAGCAGTGAGGATCGAGTAGTAAATGAGCAGTTCTTC. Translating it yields CASSEDRVVNEQFF.

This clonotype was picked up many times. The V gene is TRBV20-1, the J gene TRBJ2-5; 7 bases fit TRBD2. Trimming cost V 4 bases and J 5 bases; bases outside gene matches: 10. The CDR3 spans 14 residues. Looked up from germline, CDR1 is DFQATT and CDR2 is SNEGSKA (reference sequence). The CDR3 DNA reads TGCAGTGCTAAGACCCCTCGGGGGGTTGAGACCCAGTACTTC. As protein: CSAKTPRGVETQYF.

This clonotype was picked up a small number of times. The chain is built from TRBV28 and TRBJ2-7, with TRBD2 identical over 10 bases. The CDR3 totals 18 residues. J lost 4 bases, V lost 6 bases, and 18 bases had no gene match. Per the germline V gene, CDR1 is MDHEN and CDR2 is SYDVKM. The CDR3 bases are TGTGCCAGCAGGGCCGGGACTAGCGCCCCATACCCAAATTACGAGCAGTACTTC. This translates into CASRAGTSAPYPNYEQYF.

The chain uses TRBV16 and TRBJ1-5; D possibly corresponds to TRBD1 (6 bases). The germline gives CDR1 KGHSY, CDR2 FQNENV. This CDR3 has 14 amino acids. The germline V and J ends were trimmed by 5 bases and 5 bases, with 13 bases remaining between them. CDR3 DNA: TGTGCCAGCAGCGGCGGGACACTATATCAGCCCCAGCATTTT. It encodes CASSGGTLYQPQHF.

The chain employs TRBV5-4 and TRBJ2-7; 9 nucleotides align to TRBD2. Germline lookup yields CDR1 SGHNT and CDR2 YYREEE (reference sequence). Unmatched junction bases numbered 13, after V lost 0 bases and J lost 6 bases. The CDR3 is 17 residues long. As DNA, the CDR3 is TGTGCCAGCAGCTTGGCCTTGCGAGGACTAGCGAGTTCCGAGCAGTACTTC. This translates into CASSLALRGLASSEQYF.

CDR3 DNA sequence: TGCGCCAGCAGCTTGGCCATGTACACTGAAGCTTTCTTT. This gives the protein CASSLAMYTEAFF. The V and J genes are TRBV5-1 and TRBJ1-1; D remains unclear. The germline gives CDR1 SGHRS, CDR2 YFSETQ. There are 13 residues in the CDR3. The V end was cut by 0 bases, the J end by 3 bases, with 6 bases between.

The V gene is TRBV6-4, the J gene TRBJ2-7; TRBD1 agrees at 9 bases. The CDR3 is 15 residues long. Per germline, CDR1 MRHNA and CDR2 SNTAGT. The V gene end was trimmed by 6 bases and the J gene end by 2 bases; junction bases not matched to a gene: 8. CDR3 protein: CASRLEGTGTYEQYF. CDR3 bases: TGTGCCAGCAGATTGGAAGGGACAGGGACCTACGAGCAGTACTTC.

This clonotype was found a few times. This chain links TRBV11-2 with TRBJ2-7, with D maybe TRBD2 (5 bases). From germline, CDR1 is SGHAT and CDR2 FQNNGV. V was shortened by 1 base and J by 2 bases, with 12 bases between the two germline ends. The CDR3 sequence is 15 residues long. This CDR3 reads CASSLVLASTYEQYF. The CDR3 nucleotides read TGTGCCAGCAGCTTAGTGCTAGCCAGTACCTACGAGCAGTACTTC.

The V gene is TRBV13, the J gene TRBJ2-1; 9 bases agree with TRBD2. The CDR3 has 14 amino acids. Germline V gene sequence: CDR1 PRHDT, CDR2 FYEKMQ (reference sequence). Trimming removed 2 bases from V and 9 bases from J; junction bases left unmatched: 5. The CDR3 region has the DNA TGTGCCAGCAGCTTAAAGGGCGGGAGGGGTGAGCAGTTCTTC. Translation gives CASSLKGGRGEQFF.

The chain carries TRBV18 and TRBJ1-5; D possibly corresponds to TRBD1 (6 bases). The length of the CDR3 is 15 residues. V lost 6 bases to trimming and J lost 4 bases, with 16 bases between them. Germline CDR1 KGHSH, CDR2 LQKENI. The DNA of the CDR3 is TGTGCCAGCTCCACCCCGCAGGGGAGGAATCAGCCCCAGCATTTT. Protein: CASSTPQGRNQPQHF.

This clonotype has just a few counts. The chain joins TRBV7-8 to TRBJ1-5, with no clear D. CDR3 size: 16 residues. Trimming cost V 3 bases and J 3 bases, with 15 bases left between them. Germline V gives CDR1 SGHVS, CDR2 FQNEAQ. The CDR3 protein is CASSLLIGLSNQPQHF. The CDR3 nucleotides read TGTGCCAGCAGCTTGTTGATAGGCCTCTCCAATCAGCCCCAGCATTTT.

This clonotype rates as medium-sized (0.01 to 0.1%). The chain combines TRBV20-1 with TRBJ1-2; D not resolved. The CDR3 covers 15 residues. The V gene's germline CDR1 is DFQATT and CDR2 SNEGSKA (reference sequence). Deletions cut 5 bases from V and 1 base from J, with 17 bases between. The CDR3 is CSALSHQPDNYGYTF. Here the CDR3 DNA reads TGCAGTGCTCTAAGCCACCAACCAGATAACTATGGCTACACCTTC.

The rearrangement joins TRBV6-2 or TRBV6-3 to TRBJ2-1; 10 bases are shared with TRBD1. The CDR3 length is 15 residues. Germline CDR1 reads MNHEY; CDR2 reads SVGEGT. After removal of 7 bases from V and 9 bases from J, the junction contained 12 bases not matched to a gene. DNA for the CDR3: TGTGCCAGCATCCTATCCGGACAGGGGGTTGGTGAGCAGTTCTTC. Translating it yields CASILSGQGVGEQFF.